The 3 T cell receptor beta chains below all came from one sample that was sequenced in a study of blood T cell repertoires in COVID-19. Libraries were prepared by immunoSEQ multiplex PCR; TCRdb keeps only in-frame clonotypes and omits some of them. This sample has approximately 170,000 clones, with around 86% found just once. Sequences were obtained from peripheral blood. These receptors all come from a man aged 65-85 years who had recovered from COVID-19.

V and J are TRBV5-8 and TRBJ2-5, with 9 bases aligning to TRBD2. V lost 3 bases, J lost 5 bases, and 11 bases stayed unmatched. There are 16 residues in the CDR3. CDR1 is SGHTS, CDR2 YDEGEE, per germline. In nucleotides, the CDR3 is TGTGCCAGCAGCTGGAATGGCGGGAGGGCCTTGGAGACCCAGTACTTC. Translation gives CASSWNGGRALETQYF.

This clone was seen only once. The chain couples TRBV10-1 to TRBJ1-2; possibly TRBD1 for D (6 bases). The germline V and J ends were trimmed by 6 bases and 3 bases, with 11 bases remaining between them. Germline V CDR1 and CDR2: WNHNN, SYGVQD (reference sequence). The CDR3 is 13 residues long. CDR3: CASSRDTDYGYTF. CDR3 nucleotides: TGCGCCAGCAGCCGGGACACTGACTATGGCTACACCTTC.

The rearrangement links TRBV5-5 to TRBJ1-1, with D maybe TRBD1 (5 bases). The CDR3 is 12 amino acids. Between the trimmed V and J ends, which lost 0 bases and 7 bases, there was a span of 7 bases. The germline CDR1 and CDR2 sequences are SGHKS and YYEKEE (reference sequence). Written as DNA, the CDR3 is TGTGCCAGCAGCTTGGAAACAGGTGAAGCTTTCTTT. This codes for CASSLETGEAFF.